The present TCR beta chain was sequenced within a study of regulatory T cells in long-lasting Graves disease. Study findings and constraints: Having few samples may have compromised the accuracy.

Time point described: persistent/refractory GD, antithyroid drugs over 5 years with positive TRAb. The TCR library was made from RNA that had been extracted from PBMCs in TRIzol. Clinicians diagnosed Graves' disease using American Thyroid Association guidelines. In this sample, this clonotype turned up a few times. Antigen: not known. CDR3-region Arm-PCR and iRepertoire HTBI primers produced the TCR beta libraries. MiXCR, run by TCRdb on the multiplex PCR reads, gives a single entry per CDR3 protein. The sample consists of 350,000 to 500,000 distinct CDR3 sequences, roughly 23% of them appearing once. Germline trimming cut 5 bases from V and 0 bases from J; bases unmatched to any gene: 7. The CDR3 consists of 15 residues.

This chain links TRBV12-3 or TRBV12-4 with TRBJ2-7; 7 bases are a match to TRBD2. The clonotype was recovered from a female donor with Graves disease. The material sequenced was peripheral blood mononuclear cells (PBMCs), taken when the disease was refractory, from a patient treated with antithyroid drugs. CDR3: CASSSFGGGSYEQYF. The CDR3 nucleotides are TGTGCCAGCAGTAGTTTTGGGGGGGGCTCCTACGAGCAGTACTTC.